This TCR beta chain was found in a study of long-term antiretroviral therapy in people with HIV (dated by TCRdb to 2022 to 2024). Some background on the complete study: The earliest samples were collected about a decade before the 2015 WHO recommendation for immediate ART, when ART was typically delayed until CD4 counts fell. No cross-contamination during QIAcube processing was shown when test extractions of a monoclonal T-cell line were performed alongside 33 polyclonal samples. This retrospective serial study examined whether starting ART and sustained HIV suppression were associated with changes in the composition and diversity of the TRB repertoire in peripheral blood. Of the roughly 30 participants with HIV, about a dozen were female. A total of roughly 200 cryopreserved PBMC samples came from approximately 30 adults with confirmed HIV infection and were collected serially over a mean of about six years (range 1-12). Summary of the overall study and its limitations: The samples were dated from about 2004 to 2017, and the ART regimens that were used may be less effective than current ART regimens. Since PBMC availability was limited, sequencing covered only the TCR beta chain, with no alpha chain pairing. No data were available on ART adherence, viral resistance or therapy changes, limiting inferences about post-ART repertoire changes. HIV repertoires had narrower CDR3 length ranges than controls, and the network structure suggested an antigen-experienced repertoire that shifted only slightly toward naive after ART. Because cell numbers in pre-ART samples were limited, unsorted PBMC were profiled instead of sorted CD4+ and CD8+ T cells. Expanded TRB clones identified before ART initiation dominated the repertoire at all time points, although this dominance fluctuated and declined in many PLHIV after ART. A significant increase in TRB diversity was found to be associated with ART initiation, although TRB diversity was observed to remain significantly below that of transplant donor controls even after long-term ART.

The immunoSEQ hsTCRB v3.0 assay was used at survey level resolution to sequence the TRB variable region. TRB sequencing targeted a depth of about 40,000-50,000 T-cell genomes per sample. Pooled TRB libraries were sequenced on an Illumina MiSeq with a v3 150-cycle kit. In the original analysis: Analysis of repertoires was carried out in R inside a reproducible Nextflow workflow spanning QC, data transformation and analysis. LymphoSeq2, an R package for exploring AIRR-Seq data, was used to implement the custom analyses. After excluding several samples that yielded fewer than 5000 total TRB sequences, under 200 HIV repertoires remained for analysis. Among the roughly 180 retained HIV repertoires, under 65 were collected before ART initiation and approximately 130 after ART initiation. Repertoires were downsampled to 5000 TRB nucleotide sequences, with summary statistics averaged over 100 downsampling iterations. Only TRB sequences with CDR3 regions of at least seven amino acids were retained for analysis. Two measures captured diversity: a Shannon entropy-derived clonality score and the Gini coefficient. In the repertoire networks, any two of the top 5000 CDR3 amino acid sequences were connected whenever the two sequences differed by an edit distance of one. For TRB CDR3 amino acid sequences, antigen specificity groups and MHC restriction were predicted with GLIPH2. Known CMV, EBV, HIV or tissue antigen associations were flagged by matching CDR3 amino acid sequences against VDJdb and McPAS-TCR. Pre-ART, post-ART and control groups were compared with Wilcoxon signed-rank tests and Holm-Bonferroni correction. TCRdb limited this immuneACCESS table to in-frame rearrangements with V and J called. A share of clones is missing; checked studies link under half to unresolved V genes, and the rest is unexplained. V, J and clone size were drawn from that table, and D and trimming were deduced from the DNA. Recorded for this sample are tens of thousands of clones; 80% to 90% of them occurred a single time. Of the sample, around 5.3% falls within the top ten clones.

To be included, a participant needed at least one PBMC sample from before ART initiation plus at least two post-ART samples. Every participant with HIV received treatment in the United States of America. Before DNA extraction, cryopreserved samples of about 0.9-10 million PBMC were thawed and then washed. At the time of the earliest PBMC sample, participants with HIV were aged between about 20 and 54 years. Per participant, PBMC samples came from 1-4 timepoints prior to ART initiation and 2-8 timepoints following ART initiation, for a median of 7 samples. For every participant, serial HIV viral load, CD4+ T-cell count, ART history and demographic data were obtained. Genomic DNA was extracted from unsorted PBMC with a Qiagen kit on a QIAcube, with processing performed in batches of 12 samples. As regards this clone: Its antigen specificity is not known. It has no much larger one-base neighbor in the sample; base qualities were not kept.

From the cysteine up to the phenylalanine, the CDR3 has a length of 20 residues. Here the CDR3 DNA is all that survives: 60 bases in frame from base 1. This sequence was found in a young man with HIV. The sequence joins TRBV21-1 to TRBJ2-2; the table's D call, TRBD1, was not checked against the DNA. TRBV21-1 is a recognized pseudogene. The material sequenced was unsorted PBMCs, taken roughly 4.5 years after starting antiretroviral therapy. In nucleotide form, the sequence is TGTGCCAGCAGCCAACCAGGACAGGGGCCGGGCATGGGGGAAGGCGGGGAGCTGTTTTTT. Its coded protein is CASSQPGQGPGMGEGGELFF.